This record looks at one T cell receptor (beta chain) sequence and its context. The ends were cut back, 3 bases at V and 1 base at J, with 6 bases in the middle. The CDR3 sequence is 14 residues long. From germline, CDR1 is LNHDA and CDR2 SQIVND (reference sequence). The record originates from a study of metastatic and nonmetastatic thyroid tumors. Prior to thyroid surgery, none of the patients had received any treatment. Using MiXCR, TCRdb reanalyzed the PCR reads. There are approximately 60,000 clones in the sample; just under 30% occur only once, and approximately 15% lies in the top ten. The sequence was obtained from a female donor with papillary thyroid cancer or a benign thyroid nodule (not recorded which). Some clones in this sample may be carry-over from other donors' samples. Sequenced material: blood. The rearrangement joins TRBV19 to TRBJ2-2; TRBD2 might be the D (5 bases). In DNA form, the CDR3 reads TGTGCCAGTAGTATTGGAGGGAACACCGGGGAGCTGTTTTTT. This translates into CASSIGGNTGELFF.